A selection of T cell receptor beta chains follows, all from one sample in a study of radiotherapy plus CTLA-4 blockade in lung cancer. Sequencing used immunoSEQ multiplex PCR; TCRdb keeps in-frame clones, though not all of them. The table includes about 80,000 clones, more than 80% detected once. Sequences were derived from peripheral blood, sampled from a patient treated with radiotherapy plus ipilimumab. These receptors originate from a human donor with non-small cell lung cancer who had stable disease on radiotherapy plus ipilimumab. Both conserved end residues are part of each CDR3. Fields, in order: V gene, J gene, clone size, D gene, CDR3 protein, CDR3 DNA. D genes are given only for firm matches. Clone size is given for some rows only: seen once, a few or many times, or a class if the clone is expanded.

v_gene: TRBV9; j_gene: TRBJ2-3; abundance: -; d_gene: TRBD1; CDR3aa: CASSVRQGHTDTQYF; CDR3nt: TGTGCCAGCAGCGTACGACAGGGGCACACAGATACGCAGTATTTT
v_gene: TRBV10-1; j_gene: TRBJ2-2; abundance: -; d_gene: -; CDR3aa: CASTDQDGANTGELFF; CDR3nt: TGCGCCAGCACCGATCAGGACGGAGCGAACACCGGGGAGCTGTTTTTT
v_gene: TRBV6-5; j_gene: TRBJ1-1; abundance: -; d_gene: -; CDR3aa: CASTPEGGNTEAFF; CDR3nt: TGTGCCAGCACCCCCGAGGGTGGAAACACTGAAGCTTTCTTT
v_gene: TRBV19; j_gene: TRBJ1-3; abundance: -; d_gene: -; CDR3aa: CASSIGTRSGNTIYF; CDR3nt: TGTGCCAGTAGTATTGGGACCCGCTCTGGAAACACCATATATTTT
v_gene: TRBV7-9; j_gene: TRBJ2-5; abundance: -; d_gene: -; CDR3aa: CASSDRGQLFQETQYF; CDR3nt: TGTGCCAGCAGCGACAGAGGACAGCTATTCCAAGAGACCCAGTACTTC
v_gene: TRBV5-1; j_gene: TRBJ1-1; abundance: -; d_gene: -; CDR3aa: CASSLDGRGNTEAFF; CDR3nt: TGCGCCAGCAGCTTGGACGGCAGGGGTAACACTGAAGCTTTCTTT
v_gene: TRBV5-6; j_gene: TRBJ2-3; abundance: -; d_gene: -; CDR3aa: CASSSGLPRTDTQYF; CDR3nt: TGTGCCAGCAGCTCGGGACTCCCGAGGACAGATACGCAGTATTTT
v_gene: TRBV21-1; j_gene: TRBJ1-3; abundance: -; d_gene: -; CDR3aa: CASSTPRNTIYF; CDR3nt: TGTGCCAGCAGCACTCCCAGAAACACCATATATTTT
v_gene: TRBV5-6; j_gene: TRBJ1-1; abundance: -; d_gene: -; CDR3aa: CASSRRDLNTEAFF; CDR3nt: TGTGCCAGCAGCCGCAGGGACTTGAACACTGAAGCTTTCTTT
v_gene: TRBV5-1; j_gene: TRBJ1-5; abundance: -; d_gene: -; CDR3aa: CASSPGTREEPQHF; CDR3nt: TGCGCCAGCAGCCCCGGGACACGCGAAGAGCCCCAGCATTTT
v_gene: TRBV6-4; j_gene: TRBJ1-1; abundance: -; d_gene: -; CDR3aa: CASSDSNTEAFF; CDR3nt: TGTGCCAGCAGTGACTCGAACACTGAAGCTTTCTTT
v_gene: TRBV7-9; j_gene: TRBJ2-7; abundance: -; d_gene: TRBD1; CDR3aa: CASSPRTGSGVSYEQYF; CDR3nt: TGTGCCAGCAGCCCCCGGACAGGTAGTGGGGTCTCCTACGAGCAGTACTTC
v_gene: TRBV27; j_gene: TRBJ1-5; abundance: -; d_gene: -; CDR3aa: CASRPGTDRIPYSNQPQHF; CDR3nt: TGTGCCAGCAGACCCGGGACGGACAGAATACCCTATAGCAATCAGCCCCAGCATTTT
v_gene: TRBV18; j_gene: TRBJ1-2; abundance: -; d_gene: -; CDR3aa: CASSPFGEETGGYTF; CDR3nt: TGTGCCAGCTCACCGTTTGGGGAGGAGACGGGAGGCTACACCTTC
v_gene: TRBV19; j_gene: TRBJ1-4; abundance: -; d_gene: -; CDR3aa: CASNDRFNEKLFF; CDR3nt: TGTGCCAGTAACGACAGGTTTAATGAAAAACTGTTTTTT
v_gene: TRBV29-1; j_gene: TRBJ2-1; abundance: -; d_gene: TRBD2; CDR3aa: CSVERGGALEQFF; CDR3nt: TGCAGCGTTGAGCGGGGGGGGGCCCTTGAGCAGTTCTTC
v_gene: TRBV5-5; j_gene: TRBJ1-1; abundance: -; d_gene: -; CDR3aa: CASSSRVAENTEAFF; CDR3nt: TGTGCCAGCAGCTCCCGGGTGGCAGAGAACACTGAAGCTTTCTTT
v_gene: TRBV9; j_gene: TRBJ2-2; abundance: -; d_gene: TRBD2; CDR3aa: CASSVGSGGANTGELFF; CDR3nt: TGTGCCAGCAGCGTAGGTTCCGGGGGGGCGAACACCGGGGAGCTGTTTTTT
v_gene: TRBV6-6; j_gene: TRBJ2-7; abundance: -; d_gene: TRBD2; CDR3aa: CASSYGTSSYEQYF; CDR3nt: TGTGCCAGCAGTTACGGGACTAGCTCCTACGAGCAGTACTTC
v_gene: TRBV9; j_gene: TRBJ2-7; abundance: -; d_gene: TRBD2; CDR3aa: CASSVGLAGSYEQYF; CDR3nt: TGTGCCAGCAGCGTAGGACTAGCGGGGTCCTACGAGCAGTACTTC
v_gene: TRBV7-2; j_gene: TRBJ2-7; abundance: -; d_gene: TRBD2; CDR3aa: CASSLSSSGGYEQYF; CDR3nt: TGTGCCAGCAGCTTAAGTTCTAGCGGGGGCTACGAGCAGTACTTC
v_gene: TRBV27; j_gene: TRBJ1-4; abundance: few; d_gene: -; CDR3aa: CASSLMGPPNEKLFF; CDR3nt: TGTGCCAGCAGTTTAATGGGGCCCCCTAATGAAAAACTGTTTTTT
v_gene: TRBV7-6; j_gene: TRBJ1-6; abundance: -; d_gene: -; CDR3aa: CASSLGRNSPLHF; CDR3nt: TGTGCCAGCAGCTTAGGTCGGAATTCACCCCTCCACTTT
v_gene: TRBV27; j_gene: TRBJ2-7; abundance: -; d_gene: -; CDR3aa: CASSGQGLSTYEQYF; CDR3nt: TGTGCCAGCAGTGGACAGGGACTATCAACCTACGAGCAGTACTTC
v_gene: TRBV28; j_gene: TRBJ1-2; abundance: -; d_gene: -; CDR3aa: CASSTDIYGYTF; CDR3nt: TGTGCCAGCAGCACAGACATCTATGGCTACACCTTC
v_gene: TRBV29-1; j_gene: TRBJ2-2; abundance: once; d_gene: -; CDR3aa: CSVTNTGELFF; CDR3nt: TGCAGCGTCACGAACACCGGGGAGCTGTTTTTT
v_gene: TRBV28; j_gene: TRBJ2-4; abundance: -; d_gene: -; CDR3aa: CATMSAGTVAKNIQYF; CDR3nt: TGTGCCACTATGAGTGCGGGAACCGTAGCCAAAAACATTCAGTACTTC
v_gene: TRBV11-2; j_gene: TRBJ1-6; abundance: -; d_gene: TRBD1; CDR3aa: CASSFGQGSYNSPLHF; CDR3nt: TGTGCCAGCAGCTTCGGACAGGGCTCCTATAATTCACCCCTCCACTTT
v_gene: TRBV7-9; j_gene: TRBJ1-1; abundance: -; d_gene: -; CDR3aa: CASSRALGAFF; CDR3nt: TGTGCCAGCAGCCGGGCCTTGGGAGCTTTCTTT
v_gene: TRBV28; j_gene: TRBJ1-6; abundance: -; d_gene: TRBD1; CDR3aa: CASSLQGTGRSPLHF; CDR3nt: TGTGCCAGCAGTTTACAGGGGACAGGGAGGTCACCCCTCCACTTT
v_gene: TRBV18; j_gene: TRBJ2-5; abundance: -; d_gene: TRBD1; CDR3aa: CASSQNRGQETQYF; CDR3nt: TGTGCCAGCTCACAAAACAGGGGTCAAGAGACCCAGTACTTC